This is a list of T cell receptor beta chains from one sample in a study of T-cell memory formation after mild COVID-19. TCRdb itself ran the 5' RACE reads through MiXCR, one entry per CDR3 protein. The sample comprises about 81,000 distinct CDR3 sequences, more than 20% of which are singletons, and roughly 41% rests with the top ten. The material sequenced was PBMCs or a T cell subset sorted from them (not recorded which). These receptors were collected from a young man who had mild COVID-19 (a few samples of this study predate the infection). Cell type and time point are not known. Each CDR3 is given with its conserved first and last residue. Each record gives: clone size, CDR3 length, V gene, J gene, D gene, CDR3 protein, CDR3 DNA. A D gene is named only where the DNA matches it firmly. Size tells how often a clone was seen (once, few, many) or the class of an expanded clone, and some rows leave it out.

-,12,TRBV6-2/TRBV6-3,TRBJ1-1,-,CASIAGSTEAFF,TGTGCCAGCATTGCGGGTAGCACTGAAGCTTTCTTT
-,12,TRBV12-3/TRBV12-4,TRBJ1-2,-,CASSFGGFGYTF,TGTGCCAGCAGTTTTGGGGGCTTTGGCTACACCTTC
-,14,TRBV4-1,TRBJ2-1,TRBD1,CASSQFTGGGEQFF,TGCGCCAGCAGCCAATTCACAGGGGGCGGTGAGCAGTTCTTC
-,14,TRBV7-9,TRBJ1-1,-,CASSLTGVNTEAFF,TGTGCCAGCAGCTTGACGGGGGTGAACACTGAAGCTTTCTTT
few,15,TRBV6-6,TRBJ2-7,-,CASSQTHGASGEQYF,TGTGCCAGCAGCCAGACCCATGGGGCGTCGGGCGAGCAGTACTTC
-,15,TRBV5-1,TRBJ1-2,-,CASGGDGVTNYGYTF,TGCGCCAGCGGCGGCGATGGGGTCACTAACTATGGCTACACCTTC
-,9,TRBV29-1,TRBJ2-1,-,CSDGNEQFF,TGCAGCGACGGGAATGAGCAGTTCTTC
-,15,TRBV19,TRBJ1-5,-,CASSIAAGVFQPQHF,TGTGCCAGTAGTATCGCAGCGGGAGTCTTTCAGCCCCAGCATTTT
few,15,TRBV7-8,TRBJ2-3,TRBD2,CASSLEGLVSDTQYF,TGTGCCAGCAGCTTAGAGGGACTAGTTTCAGATACGCAGTATTTT
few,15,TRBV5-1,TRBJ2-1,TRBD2,CASSSTGGPHNEQFF,TGCGCCAGCAGCTCTACGGGGGGGCCTCACAATGAGCAGTTCTTC
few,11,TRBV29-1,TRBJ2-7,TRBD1,CSARDSYEQYF,TGCAGCGCCCGGGACAGCTACGAGCAGTACTTC
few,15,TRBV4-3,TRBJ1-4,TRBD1,CASSQEQGAGEKLFF,TGCGCCAGCAGCCAAGAGCAGGGGGCGGGAGAAAAACTGTTTTTT
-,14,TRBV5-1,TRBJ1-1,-,CASSLVRPNTEAFF,TGCGCCAGCAGCTTGGTTCGCCCGAACACTGAAGCTTTCTTT
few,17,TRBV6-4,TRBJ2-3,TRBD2,CASSDGTSGGLTDTQYF,TGTGCCAGCAGTGACGGGACTAGCGGGGGCCTCACAGATACGCAGTATTTT
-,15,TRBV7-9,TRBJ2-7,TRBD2,CASRPLAGGTYEQYF,TGTGCCAGCAGGCCTCTAGCGGGGGGCACCTACGAGCAGTACTTC
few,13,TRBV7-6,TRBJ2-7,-,CASSSAGTSEQYF,TGTGCCAGCAGCTCGGCCGGGACAAGCGAGCAGTACTTC
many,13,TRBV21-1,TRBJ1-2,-,CASPPGGTGGYTF,TGTGCCAGCCCGCCCGGCGGGACGGGTGGCTACACCTTC
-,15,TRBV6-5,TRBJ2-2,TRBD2,CASSDGGERTGELFF,TGTGCCAGCTCCGATGGGGGGGAAAGAACCGGGGAGCTGTTTTTT
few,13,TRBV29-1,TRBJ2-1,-,CSVEDEHLSEQFF,TGCAGCGTTGAAGACGAGCATCTTAGTGAGCAGTTCTTC
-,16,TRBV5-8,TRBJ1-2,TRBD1,CASTPRGQGRNYGYTF,TGTGCCAGCACCCCCCGGGGACAGGGGCGAAACTATGGCTACACCTTC
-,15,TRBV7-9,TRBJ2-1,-,CASSLRDFDYNEQFF,TGTGCCAGCAGCCTCCGGGACTTCGACTACAATGAGCAGTTCTTC
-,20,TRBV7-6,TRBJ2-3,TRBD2,CASSLVGLAGVVSVSDTQYF,TGTGCCAGCAGCTTAGTCGGACTAGCGGGGGTAGTCAGTGTCTCAGATACGCAGTATTTT
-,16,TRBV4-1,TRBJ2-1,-,CASSHPGGGTGNEQFF,TGCGCCAGCAGCCACCCCGGGGGCGGTACGGGCAATGAGCAGTTCTTC
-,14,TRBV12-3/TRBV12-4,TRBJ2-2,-,CASHFGTPTSGLFF,TGTGCCAGCCATTTCGGGACCCCTACCTCGGGGCTGTTTTTT
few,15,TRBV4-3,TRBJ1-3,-,CASSPGAGVGNTIYF,TGCGCCAGCAGCCCTGGGGCAGGGGTCGGAAACACCATATATTTT
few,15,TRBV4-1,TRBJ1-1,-,CASSQGQSLNTEAFF,TGCGCCAGCAGCCAAGGACAGAGCCTCAACACTGAAGCTTTCTTT
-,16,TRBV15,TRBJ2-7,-,CATSSAPRGRTYEQYF,TGTGCCACCAGCAGTGCACCCCGGGGCCGCACCTACGAGCAGTACTTC
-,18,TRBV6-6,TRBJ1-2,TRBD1,CASSYVANPGQANYGYTF,TGTGCCAGCAGTTATGTGGCCAACCCGGGACAGGCAAACTATGGCTACACCTTC
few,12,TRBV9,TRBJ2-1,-,CASSGGRNEQFF,TGTGCCAGCAGCGGCGGTCGAAATGAGCAGTTCTTC
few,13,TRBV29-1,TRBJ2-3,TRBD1,CSVEDRGPDTQYF,TGCAGCGTTGAGGACAGGGGGCCTGATACGCAGTATTTT
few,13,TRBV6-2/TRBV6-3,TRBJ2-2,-,CASSYGVSGELFF,TGTGCCAGCAGTTACGGGGTTTCCGGGGAGCTGTTTTTT
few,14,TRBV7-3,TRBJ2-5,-,CASSSGGHGETQYF,TGTGCCAGCAGCTCCGGGGGTCACGGAGAGACCCAGTACTTC
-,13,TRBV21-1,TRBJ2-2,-,CASSRGGTGELFF,TGTGCCAGCAGCAGGGGGGGAACCGGGGAGCTGTTTTTT
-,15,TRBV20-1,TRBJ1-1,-,CSAIPPSVGNTEAFF,TGCAGTGCTATCCCTCCGTCGGTAGGGAACACTGAAGCTTTCTTT
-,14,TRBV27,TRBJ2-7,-,CASSLSDSTYEQYF,TGTGCCAGCAGTTTAAGCGACAGCACCTACGAGCAGTACTTC
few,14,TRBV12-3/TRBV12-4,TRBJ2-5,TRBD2,CASARAGGQETQYF,TGTGCCAGCGCCCGAGCGGGGGGCCAAGAGACCCAGTACTTC
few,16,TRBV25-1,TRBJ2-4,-,CASSEEYLLAKNIQYF,TGTGCCAGCAGCGAGGAGTACTTACTAGCCAAAAACATTCAGTACTTC